This T cell receptor beta chain was identified during a study of shared clonotypes between healthy human individuals. Findings of the study overall: Generally, naive subsets (rather than memory subsets) showed larger estimated richness.

Profiling relied on immunoSEQ multiplex PCR, and the TCRdb table lists in-frame clones only, not all of them. The table includes some 2.3 million clones, about 92% detected once. A note on this clone: Its target is not known.

A split of CD4+ cells into CD45RA+ naive and CD45RA-negative memory subsets was performed. Sequencing input: naive CD4+ T cells from PBMCs. Noted subset: CD45RA+ positively selected. The receptor's source is a man aged 18 to 29 in good health. Some clones in this sample may be carry-over from other donors' samples.

The CDR3 loop reads CAASSGGNTGELFF. The DNA for the CDR3 is TGTGCCGCCTCTAGCGGGGGGAACACCGGGGAGCTGTTTTTT. The chain combines TRBV19 with TRBJ2-2, with 10 bases lining up with TRBD2. CDR1 is LNHDA, CDR2 SQIVND, per germline (reference sequence). V dropped 11 bases and J dropped 1; count of bases not matched to a gene: 4. This CDR3 region has 14 residues.